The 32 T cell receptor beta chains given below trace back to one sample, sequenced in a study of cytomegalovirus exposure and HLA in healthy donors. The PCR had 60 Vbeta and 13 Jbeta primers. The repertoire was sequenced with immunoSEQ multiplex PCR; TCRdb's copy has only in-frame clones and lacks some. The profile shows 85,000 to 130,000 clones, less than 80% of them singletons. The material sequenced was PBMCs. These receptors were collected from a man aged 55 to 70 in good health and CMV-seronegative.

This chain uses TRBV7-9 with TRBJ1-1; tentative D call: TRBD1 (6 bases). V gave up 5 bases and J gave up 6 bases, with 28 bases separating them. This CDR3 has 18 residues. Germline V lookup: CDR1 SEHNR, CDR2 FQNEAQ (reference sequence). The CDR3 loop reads CASSGGEGVIFWEPEAFF. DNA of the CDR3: TGTGCCAGCAGCGGGGGAGAGGGGGTTATTTTCTGGGAACCTGAAGCTTTCTTT.

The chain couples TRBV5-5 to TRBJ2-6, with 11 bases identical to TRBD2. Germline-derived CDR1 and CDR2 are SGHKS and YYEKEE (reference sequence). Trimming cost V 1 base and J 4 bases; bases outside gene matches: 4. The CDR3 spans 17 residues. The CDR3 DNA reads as TGTGCCAGCAGCTTGCTGGGACTAGCGGACGGGGCCAACGTCCTGACTTTC. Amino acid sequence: CASSLLGLADGANVLTF.

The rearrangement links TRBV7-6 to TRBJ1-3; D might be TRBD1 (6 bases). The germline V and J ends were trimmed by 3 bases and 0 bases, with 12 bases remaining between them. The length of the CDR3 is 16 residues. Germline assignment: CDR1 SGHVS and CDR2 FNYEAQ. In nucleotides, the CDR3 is TGTGCCAGCAGCTTGGTCAACAGGGACTCTGGAAACACCATATATTTT. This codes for CASSLVNRDSGNTIYF. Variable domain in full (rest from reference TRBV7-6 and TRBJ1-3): GAGVSQSPRYKVTKRGQDVALRCDPISGHVSLYWYRQALGQGPEFLTYFNYEAQQDKSGLPNDRFSAERPEGSISTLTIQRTEQRDSAMYRCASSLVNRDSGNTIYFGEGSWLTVV.

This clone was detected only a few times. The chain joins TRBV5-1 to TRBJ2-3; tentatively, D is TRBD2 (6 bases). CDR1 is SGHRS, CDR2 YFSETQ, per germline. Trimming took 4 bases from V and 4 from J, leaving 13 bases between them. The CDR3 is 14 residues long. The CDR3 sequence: CASSDGPGADTQYF. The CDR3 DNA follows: TGCGCCAGCAGCGATGGACCGGGGGCAGATACGCAGTATTTT. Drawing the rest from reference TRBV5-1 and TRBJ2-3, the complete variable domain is KAGVTQTPRYLIKTRGQQVTLSCSPISGHRSVSWYQQTPGQGLQFLFEYFSETQRNKGNFPGRFSGRQFSNSRSEMNVSTLELGDSALYLCASSDGPGADTQYFGPGTRLTVL.

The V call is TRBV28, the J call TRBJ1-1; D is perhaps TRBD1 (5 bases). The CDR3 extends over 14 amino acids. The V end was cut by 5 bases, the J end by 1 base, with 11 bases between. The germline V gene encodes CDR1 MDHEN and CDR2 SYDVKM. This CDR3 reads CASSVRTGNTEAFF. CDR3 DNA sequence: TGTGCCAGCAGTGTTAGAACAGGGAACACTGAAGCTTTCTTT.

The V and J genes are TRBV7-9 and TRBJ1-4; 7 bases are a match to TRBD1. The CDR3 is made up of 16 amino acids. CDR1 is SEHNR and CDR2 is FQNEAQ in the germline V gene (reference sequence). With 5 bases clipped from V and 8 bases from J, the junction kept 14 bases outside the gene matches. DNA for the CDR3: TGTGCCAGCAGCGGGTTCACAGGGGATTTTGGGGAAAAACTGTTTTTT. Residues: CASSGFTGDFGEKLFF.

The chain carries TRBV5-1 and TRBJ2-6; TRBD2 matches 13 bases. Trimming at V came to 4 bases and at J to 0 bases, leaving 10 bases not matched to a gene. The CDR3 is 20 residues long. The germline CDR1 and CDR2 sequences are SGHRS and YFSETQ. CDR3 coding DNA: TGCGCCAGCAGCGGGCGACTAGCGGGGGGCCGAAGCTCTGGGGCCAACGTCCTGACTTTC. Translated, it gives CASSGRLAGGRSSGANVLTF.

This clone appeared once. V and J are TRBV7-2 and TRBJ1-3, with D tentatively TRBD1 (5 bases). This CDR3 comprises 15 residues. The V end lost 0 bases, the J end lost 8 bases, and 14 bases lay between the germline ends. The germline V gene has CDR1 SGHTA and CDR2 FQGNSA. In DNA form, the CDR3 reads TGTGCCAGCAGCTTAGCAGGTCTGACACAGGACACCATATATTTT. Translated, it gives CASSLAGLTQDTIYF.

In DNA, the CDR3 is TGTGCCAGCAGCTTGGGGGGAAAGGGGGACTATGGCTACACCTTC. As protein: CASSLGGKGDYGYTF. This sequence joins TRBV5-4 and TRBJ1-2; weak D call: TRBD1 (6 bases). V was shortened by 0 bases and J by 3 bases, with 12 bases between the two germline ends. This CDR3 contains 15 residues. Per germline, CDR1 SGHNT and CDR2 YYREEE (reference sequence).

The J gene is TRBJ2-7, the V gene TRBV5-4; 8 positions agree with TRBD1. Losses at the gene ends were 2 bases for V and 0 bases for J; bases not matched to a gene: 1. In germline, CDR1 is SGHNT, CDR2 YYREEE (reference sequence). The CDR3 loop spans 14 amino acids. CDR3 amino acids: CASSLGQGSYEQYF. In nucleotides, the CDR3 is TGTGCCAGCAGCTTAGGACAGGGCTCCTACGAGCAGTACTTC.

The CDR3 bases are TGTGCCAGCAGCTTTGGGGGGATTCTAAACACTGAAGCTTTCTTT. This gives the protein CASSFGGILNTEAFF. V gene TRBV5-6 combines with J gene TRBJ1-1; tentatively, D is TRBD1 (5 bases). The CDR3 has 15 residues. The V end lost 2 bases, the J end lost 2 bases, and 13 bases lay between the germline ends. Per the germline V gene, CDR1 is SGHDT and CDR2 is YYEEEE.

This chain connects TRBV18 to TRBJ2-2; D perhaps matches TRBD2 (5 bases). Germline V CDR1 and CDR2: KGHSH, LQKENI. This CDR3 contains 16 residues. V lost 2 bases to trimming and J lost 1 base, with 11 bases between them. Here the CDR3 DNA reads TGTGCCAGCTCACCAATGAGGGCCAGGAACACCGGGGAGCTGTTTTTT. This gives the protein CASSPMRARNTGELFF.

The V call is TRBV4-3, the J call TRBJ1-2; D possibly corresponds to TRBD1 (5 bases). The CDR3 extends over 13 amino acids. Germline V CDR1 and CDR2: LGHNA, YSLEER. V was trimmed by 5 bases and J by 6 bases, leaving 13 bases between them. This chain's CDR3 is CASSSGVLNGYTF. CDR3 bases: TGCGCCAGCAGCTCGGGGGTGTTGAATGGCTACACCTTC.

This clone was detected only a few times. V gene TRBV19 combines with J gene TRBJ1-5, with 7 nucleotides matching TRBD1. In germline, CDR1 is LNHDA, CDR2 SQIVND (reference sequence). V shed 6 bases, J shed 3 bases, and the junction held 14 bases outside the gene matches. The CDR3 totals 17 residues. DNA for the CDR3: TGTGCCAGTAGACTTGAGGGGGCTAGGGTTTCCAATCAGCCCCAGCATTTT. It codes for CASRLEGARVSNQPQHF.

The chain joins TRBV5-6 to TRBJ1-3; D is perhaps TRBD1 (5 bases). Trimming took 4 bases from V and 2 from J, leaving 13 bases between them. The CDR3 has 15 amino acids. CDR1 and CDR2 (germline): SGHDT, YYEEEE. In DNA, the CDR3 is TGTGCCAGCAGCCTCCCAGGGATAACTGGAAACACCATATATTTT. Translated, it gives CASSLPGITGNTIYF.

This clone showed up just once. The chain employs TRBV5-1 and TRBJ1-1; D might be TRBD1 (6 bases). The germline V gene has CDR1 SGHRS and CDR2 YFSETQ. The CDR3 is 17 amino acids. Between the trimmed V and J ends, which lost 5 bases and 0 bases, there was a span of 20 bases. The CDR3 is CASSQRGGALMNTEAFF. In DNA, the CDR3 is TGCGCCAGCAGTCAAAGGGGGGGGGCCTTAATGAACACTGAAGCTTTCTTT. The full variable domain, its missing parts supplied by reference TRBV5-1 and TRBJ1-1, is KAGVTQTPRYLIKTRGQQVTLSCSPISGHRSVSWYQQTPGQGLQFLFEYFSETQRNKGNFPGRFSGRQFSNSRSEMNVSTLELGDSALYLCASSQRGGALMNTEAFFGQGTRLTVV.

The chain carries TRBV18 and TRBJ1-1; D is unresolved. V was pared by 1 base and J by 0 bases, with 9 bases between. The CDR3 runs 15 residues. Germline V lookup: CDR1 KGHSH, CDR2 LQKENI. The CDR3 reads CASSPRNSMNTEAFF. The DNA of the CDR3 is TGTGCCAGCTCACCACGTAACAGTATGAACACTGAAGCTTTCTTT.

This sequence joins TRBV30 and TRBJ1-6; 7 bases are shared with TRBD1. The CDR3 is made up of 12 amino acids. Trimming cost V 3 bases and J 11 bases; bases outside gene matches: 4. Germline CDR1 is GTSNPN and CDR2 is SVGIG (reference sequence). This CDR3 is CAWSYDRAPLHF. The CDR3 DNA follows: TGTGCCTGGAGCTACGACAGGGCACCCCTCCACTTT. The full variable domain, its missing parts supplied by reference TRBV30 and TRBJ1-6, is SQTIHQWPATLVQPVGSPLSLECTVEGTSNPNLYWYRQAAGRGLQLLFYSVGIGQISSEVPQNLSASRPQDRQFILSSKKLLLSDSGFYLCAWSYDRAPLHFGNGTRLTVT.

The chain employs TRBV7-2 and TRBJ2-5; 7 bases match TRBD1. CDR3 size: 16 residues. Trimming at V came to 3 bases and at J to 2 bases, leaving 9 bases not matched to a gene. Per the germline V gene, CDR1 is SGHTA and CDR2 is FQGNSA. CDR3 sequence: CASSFQQGLGQETQYF. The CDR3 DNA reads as TGTGCCAGCAGCTTCCAACAGGGGCTGGGGCAAGAGACCCAGTACTTC.

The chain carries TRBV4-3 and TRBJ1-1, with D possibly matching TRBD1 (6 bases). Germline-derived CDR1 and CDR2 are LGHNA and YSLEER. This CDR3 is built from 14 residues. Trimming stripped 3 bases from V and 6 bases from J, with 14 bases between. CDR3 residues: CASSHTNRVSEAFF. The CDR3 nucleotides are TGCGCCAGCAGCCATACAAACAGGGTGTCTGAAGCTTTCTTT.

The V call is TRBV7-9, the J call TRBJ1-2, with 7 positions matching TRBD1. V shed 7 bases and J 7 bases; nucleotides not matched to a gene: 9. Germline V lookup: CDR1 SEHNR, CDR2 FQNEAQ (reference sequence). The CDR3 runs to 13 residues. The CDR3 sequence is CASNQQGSGGYTF. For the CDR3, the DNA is TGTGCCAGCAACCAACAGGGGTCCGGTGGCTACACCTTC.

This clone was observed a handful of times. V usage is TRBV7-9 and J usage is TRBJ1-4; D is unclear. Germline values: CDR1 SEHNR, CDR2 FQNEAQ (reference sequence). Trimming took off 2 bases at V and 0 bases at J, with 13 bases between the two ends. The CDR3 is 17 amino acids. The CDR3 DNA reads TGTGCCAGCAGCTTATTGCGGCCGATTGCAACTAATGAAAAACTGTTTTTT. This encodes CASSLLRPIATNEKLFF.

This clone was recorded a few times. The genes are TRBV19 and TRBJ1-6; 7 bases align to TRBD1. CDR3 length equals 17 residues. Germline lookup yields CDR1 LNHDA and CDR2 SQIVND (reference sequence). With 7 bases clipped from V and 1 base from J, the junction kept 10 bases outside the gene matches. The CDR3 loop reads CASTEVAGGSYNSPLHF. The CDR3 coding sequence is TGTGCCAGTACCGAGGTGGCAGGGGGGTCCTATAATTCACCCCTCCACTTT. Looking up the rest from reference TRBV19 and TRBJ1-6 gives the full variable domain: DGGITQSPKYLFRKEGQNVTLSCEQNLNHDAMYWYRQDPGQGLRLIYYSQIVNDFQKGDIAEGYSVSREKKESFPLTVTSAQKNPTAFYLCASTEVAGGSYNSPLHFGNGTRLTVT.

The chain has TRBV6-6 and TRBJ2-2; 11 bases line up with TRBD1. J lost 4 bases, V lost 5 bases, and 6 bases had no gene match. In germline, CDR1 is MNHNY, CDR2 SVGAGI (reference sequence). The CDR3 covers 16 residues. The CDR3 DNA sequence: TGTGCCAGCAGTCGCACCGGGACAGGGGGCACCGGGGAGCTGTTTTTT. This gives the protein CASSRTGTGGTGELFF.

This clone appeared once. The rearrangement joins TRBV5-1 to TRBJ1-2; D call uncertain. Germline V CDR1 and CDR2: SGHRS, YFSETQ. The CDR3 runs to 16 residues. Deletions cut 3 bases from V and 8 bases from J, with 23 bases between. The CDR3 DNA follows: TGCGCCAGCAGCTCCGACACGCAGCTCAACCTGGCCGGCTACACCTTC. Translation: CASSSDTQLNLAGYTF.

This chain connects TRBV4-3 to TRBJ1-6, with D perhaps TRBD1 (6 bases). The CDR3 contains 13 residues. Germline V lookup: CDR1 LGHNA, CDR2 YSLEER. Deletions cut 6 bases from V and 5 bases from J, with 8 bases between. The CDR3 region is CASRQGDNSPLHF. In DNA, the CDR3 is TGCGCCAGCAGACAGGGAGATAATTCACCCCTCCACTTT.

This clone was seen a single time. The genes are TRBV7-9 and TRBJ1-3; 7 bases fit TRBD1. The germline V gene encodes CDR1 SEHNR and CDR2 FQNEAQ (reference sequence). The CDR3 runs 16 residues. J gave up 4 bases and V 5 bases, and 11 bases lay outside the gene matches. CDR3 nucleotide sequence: TGTGCCAGCAGCCTACCAGAAGGGGGCGCGGGAAACACCATATATTTT. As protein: CASSLPEGGAGNTIYF.

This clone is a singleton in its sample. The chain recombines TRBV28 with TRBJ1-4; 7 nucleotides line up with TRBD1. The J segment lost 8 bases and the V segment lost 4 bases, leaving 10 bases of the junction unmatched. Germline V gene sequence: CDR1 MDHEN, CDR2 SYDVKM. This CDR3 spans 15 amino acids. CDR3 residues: CASSSAGTVLEKLFF. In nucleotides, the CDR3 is TGTGCCAGCAGTTCCGCCGGGACAGTTTTAGAAAAACTGTTTTTT.

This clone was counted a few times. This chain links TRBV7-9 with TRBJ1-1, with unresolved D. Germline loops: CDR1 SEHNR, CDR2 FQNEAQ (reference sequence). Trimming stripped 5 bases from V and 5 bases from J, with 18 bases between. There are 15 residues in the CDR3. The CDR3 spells CASSLPPPSRTEAFF. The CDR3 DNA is TGTGCCAGCAGCCTCCCCCCGCCATCTAGGACTGAAGCTTTCTTT.

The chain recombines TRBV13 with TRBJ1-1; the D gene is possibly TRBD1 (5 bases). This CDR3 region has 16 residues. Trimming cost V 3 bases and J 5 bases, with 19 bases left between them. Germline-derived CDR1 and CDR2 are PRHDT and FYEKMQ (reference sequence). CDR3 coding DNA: TGTGCCAGCAGCTTGTCCCCGGGGGGGATGTTGACTGAAGCTTTCTTT. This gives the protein CASSLSPGGMLTEAFF.

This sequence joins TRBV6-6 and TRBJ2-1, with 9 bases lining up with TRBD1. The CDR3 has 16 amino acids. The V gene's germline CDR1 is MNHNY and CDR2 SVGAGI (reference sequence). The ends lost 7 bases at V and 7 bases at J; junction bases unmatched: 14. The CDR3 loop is CASTTSGQGSRNEQFF. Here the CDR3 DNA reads TGTGCCAGCACGACATCAGGACAGGGGTCTAGAAATGAGCAGTTCTTC.

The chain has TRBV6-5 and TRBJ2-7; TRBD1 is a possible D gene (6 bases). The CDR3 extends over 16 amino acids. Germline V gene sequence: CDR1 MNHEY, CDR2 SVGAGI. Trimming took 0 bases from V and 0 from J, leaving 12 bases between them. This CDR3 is CASSYSTGPSSYEQYF. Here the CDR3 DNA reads TGTGCCAGCAGTTACTCGACAGGACCGAGCTCCTACGAGCAGTACTTC.